The sequence of this T cell receptor (beta chain) was determined in a study of T-cell reconstitution after alpha-beta-depleted transplantation in children. Study results and caveats: Reported findings indicate that, about two months after transplant, alpha-beta T cells came from several hundred expanded clones, which were derived from non-depleted graft cells. T-cell numbers and diversity, one year after transplant, stemmed largely from T cells that were newly produced.

V gave up 5 bases and J gave up 3 bases, with 17 bases separating them. The germline V gene has CDR1 SEHNR and CDR2 FQNEAQ (reference sequence). The CDR3 covers 16 residues. Unique molecular identifiers featured in how the TCRbeta library was prepared. TCRdb called the PCR reads again in MiXCR, with one record for every CDR3 protein. The table includes roughly 790,000 distinct CDR3 sequences, 16% detected once. This clonotype turned up a few times. Its target is unknown. The chain is built from TRBV7-9 and TRBJ1-5; D might be TRBD1 (6 bases). Sequenced material: PBMCs, mostly from graft donor cells, taken 360 days after TCRalphabeta/CD19-depleted stem cell transplant. The TCR was taken from a male patient younger than 18 who had a stem cell transplant for acute lymphoblastic leukemia, so the T cells may come from the graft donor. The CDR3 sequence is CASSSPTGDNNQPQHF. CDR3 nucleotide sequence: TGTGCCAGCAGCAGCCCTACCGGGGACAACAATCAGCCCCAGCATTTT.